One and the same sample provided the 4 T cell receptor beta chains below, sequenced in a study of T cells in localized non-small cell lung cancer. TCRdb keeps only in-frame clones here, not all; method: immunoSEQ multiplex PCR. Of about 40,000 clones detected, around 86% appear once; the ten largest clones hold 3.5%. Sequenced here: peripheral blood, sampled before any cancer treatment. These TCRs come from a man aged 18-49 years with stage I lung adenocarcinoma.

V gene TRBV7-6 combines with J gene TRBJ2-5, with 9 bases fitting TRBD2. This CDR3 is 14 amino acids long. Germline CDR1 reads SGHVS; CDR2 reads FNYEAQ. Losses at the gene ends were 0 bases for V and 5 bases for J; bases not matched to a gene: 1. CDR3 region: CASSLASGRETQYF. The CDR3 bases are TGTGCCAGCAGCTTAGCGAGCGGGAGGGAGACCCAGTACTTC.

The chain has TRBV9 and TRBJ1-1, with D unclear. V lost 1 base, J lost 6 bases, and 10 bases lay in between. Germline V gives CDR1 SGDLS, CDR2 YYNGEE. The CDR3 spans 13 residues. The CDR3 nucleotides read TGTGCCAGCAGCGTACGGGAGGGCGCTGAAGCTTTCTTT. This codes for CASSVREGAEAFF.

The chain joins TRBV7-6 to TRBJ1-1, with D possibly being TRBD1 (5 bases). The ends were cut back, 5 bases at V and 1 base at J, with 11 bases in the middle. The CDR3 is 14 residues long. Germline CDR1 is SGHVS and CDR2 is FNYEAQ. The CDR3 DNA reads TGTGCCAGCAGCCTCAGGGATTCGAACACTGAAGCTTTCTTT. Translated: CASSLRDSNTEAFF.

This rearrangement joins TRBV30 to TRBJ1-2, with D tentatively TRBD1 (5 bases). Per the germline V gene, CDR1 is GTSNPN and CDR2 is SVGIG (reference sequence). This CDR3 has 13 amino acids. V lost 5 bases to trimming and J lost 8 bases, with 18 bases between them. DNA for the CDR3: TGTGCCTGGGTTCCAGGGCAGGTAGGGGGCTACACCTTC. Translating gives CAWVPGQVGGYTF.